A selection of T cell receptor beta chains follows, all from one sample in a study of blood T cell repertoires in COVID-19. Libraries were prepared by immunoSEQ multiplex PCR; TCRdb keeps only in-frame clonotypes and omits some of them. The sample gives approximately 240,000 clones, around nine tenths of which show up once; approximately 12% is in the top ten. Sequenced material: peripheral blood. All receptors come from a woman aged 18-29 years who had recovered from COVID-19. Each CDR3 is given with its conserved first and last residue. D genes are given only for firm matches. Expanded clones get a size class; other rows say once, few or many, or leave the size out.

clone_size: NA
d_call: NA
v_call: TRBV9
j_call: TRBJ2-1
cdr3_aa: CASSDQGSYNEQFF
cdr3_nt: TGTGCCAGCAGCGACCAGGGGTCCTACAATGAGCAGTTCTTC

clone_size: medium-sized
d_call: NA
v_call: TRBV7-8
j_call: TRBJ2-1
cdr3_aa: CASSLGVPGGGENEQFF
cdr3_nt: TGTGCCAGCAGCTTAGGGGTCCCTGGTGGAGGGGAGAATGAGCAGTTCTTC

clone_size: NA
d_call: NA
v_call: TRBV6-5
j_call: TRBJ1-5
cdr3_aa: CASSPGTSSNRPQHF
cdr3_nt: TGTGCCAGCAGCCCCGGGACATCTAGCAATCGGCCCCAGCATTTT

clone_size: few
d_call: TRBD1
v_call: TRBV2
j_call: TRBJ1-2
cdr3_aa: CATVTGNQGYTF
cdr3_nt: TGTGCCACCGTGACAGGGAACCAGGGCTACACCTTC

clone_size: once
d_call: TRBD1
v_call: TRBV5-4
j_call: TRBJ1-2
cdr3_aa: CASSAWTGTNSGYTF
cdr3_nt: TGTGCCAGCAGCGCTTGGACAGGGACTAACTCTGGCTACACCTTC

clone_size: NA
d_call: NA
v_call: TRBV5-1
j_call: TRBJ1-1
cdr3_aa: CASSSDGLSSSGAFF
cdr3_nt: TGCGCCAGCAGCTCGGACGGGCTCTCCTCCAGCGGGGCTTTCTTT

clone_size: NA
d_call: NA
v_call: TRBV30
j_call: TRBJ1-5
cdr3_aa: CAWSEGSNRPQHF
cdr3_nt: TGTGCCTGGAGTGAGGGGTCAAACCGGCCCCAGCATTTT

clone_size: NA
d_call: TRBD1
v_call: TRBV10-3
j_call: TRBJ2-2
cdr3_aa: CAIRPGTANTGELFF
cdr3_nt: TGTGCCATCCGCCCCGGGACAGCGAACACCGGGGAGCTGTTTTTT

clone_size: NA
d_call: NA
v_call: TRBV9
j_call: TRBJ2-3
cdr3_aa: CASSAPASETTDTQYF
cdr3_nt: TGTGCCAGCAGCGCCCCAGCTAGCGAAACCACAGATACGCAGTATTTT

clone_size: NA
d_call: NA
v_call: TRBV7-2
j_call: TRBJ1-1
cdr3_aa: CASSLVGGTGTEAFF
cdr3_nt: TGTGCCAGCAGCTTAGTCGGGGGGACGGGCACTGAAGCTTTCTTT

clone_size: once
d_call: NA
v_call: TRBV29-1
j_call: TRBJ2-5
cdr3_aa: CSVVGLGVQETQYF
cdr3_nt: TGCAGCGTTGTAGGCTTAGGGGTTCAAGAGACCCAGTACTTC

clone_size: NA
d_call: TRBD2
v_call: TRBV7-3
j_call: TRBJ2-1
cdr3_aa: CASSDGVAGIYEQFF
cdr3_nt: TGTGCCAGCAGCGACGGAGTAGCGGGAATCTATGAGCAGTTCTTC

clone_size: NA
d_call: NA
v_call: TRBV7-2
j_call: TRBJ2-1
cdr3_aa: CASSLASDTRHNEQFF
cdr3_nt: TGTGCCAGCAGCTTAGCGAGTGACACGAGACACAATGAGCAGTTCTTC

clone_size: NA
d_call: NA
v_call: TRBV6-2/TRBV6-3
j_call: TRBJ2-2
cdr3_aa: CASSSTRPTGELFF
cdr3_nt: TGTGCCAGCAGTTCGACTAGACCGACCGGGGAGCTGTTTTTT

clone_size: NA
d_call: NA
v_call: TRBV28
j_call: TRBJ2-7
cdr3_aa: CASSLGPGTNPYEQYF
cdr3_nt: TGTGCCAGCAGCCTCGGCCCCGGGACAAACCCCTACGAGCAGTACTTC

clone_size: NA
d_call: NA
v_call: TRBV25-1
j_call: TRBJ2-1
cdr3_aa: CASSLNSPNYNEQFF
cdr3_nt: TGTGCCAGCAGTTTGAACTCCCCCAATTACAATGAGCAGTTCTTC

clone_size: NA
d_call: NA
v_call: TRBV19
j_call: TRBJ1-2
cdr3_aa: CASSIIDRNYGYTF
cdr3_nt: TGTGCCAGTAGTATAATAGACAGAAACTATGGCTACACCTTC

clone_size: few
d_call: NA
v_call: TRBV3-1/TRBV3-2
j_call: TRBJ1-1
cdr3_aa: CASSQDLRDTNTEAFF
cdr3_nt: TGTGCCAGCAGCCAAGATCTCAGGGACACGAACACTGAAGCTTTCTTT

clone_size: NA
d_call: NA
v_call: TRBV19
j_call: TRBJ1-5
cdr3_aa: CASSINYAGVQPQHF
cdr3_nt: TGTGCCAGTAGTATAAATTATGCAGGGGTTCAGCCCCAGCATTTT

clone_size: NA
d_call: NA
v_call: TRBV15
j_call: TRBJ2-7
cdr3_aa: CATSRVAGRPFNEQYF
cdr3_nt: TGTGCCACCAGCAGAGTAGCAGGGCGACCTTTTAACGAGCAGTACTTC

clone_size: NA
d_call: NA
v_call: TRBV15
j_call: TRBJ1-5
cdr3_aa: CATSRDRFQPQHF
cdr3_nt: TGTGCCACCAGCAGAGATCGGTTCCAGCCCCAGCATTTT

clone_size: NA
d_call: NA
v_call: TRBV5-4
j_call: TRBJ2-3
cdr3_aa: CASKGLALPPDTQYF
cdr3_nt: TGTGCCAGCAAGGGACTCGCACTCCCACCAGATACGCAGTATTTT

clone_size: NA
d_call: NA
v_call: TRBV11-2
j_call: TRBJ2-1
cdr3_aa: CASSLLAGSSYNEQFF
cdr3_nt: TGTGCCAGCAGCTTACTGGCGGGGAGCTCCTACAATGAGCAGTTCTTC

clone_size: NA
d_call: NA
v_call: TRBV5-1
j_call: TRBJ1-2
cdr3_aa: CASSPTRGGPPYGYTF
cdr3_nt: TGCGCCAGCAGCCCCACGCGGGGGGGACCCCCCTATGGCTACACCTTC

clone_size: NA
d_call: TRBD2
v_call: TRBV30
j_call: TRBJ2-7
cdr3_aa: CACDGRARGEQYF
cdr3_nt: TGTGCCTGTGACGGGAGGGCCCGTGGAGAGCAGTACTTC

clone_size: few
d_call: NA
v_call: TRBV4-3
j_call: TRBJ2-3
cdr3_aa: CASSQVGQTNTDTQYF
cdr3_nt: TGCGCCAGCAGCCAAGTGGGCCAGACCAACACAGATACGCAGTATTTT

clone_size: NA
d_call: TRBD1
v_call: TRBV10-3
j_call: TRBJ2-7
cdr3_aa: CAISETGGDRAQLEQYF
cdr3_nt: TGTGCCATCAGTGAAACCGGTGGGGACAGGGCCCAACTCGAGCAGTACTTC

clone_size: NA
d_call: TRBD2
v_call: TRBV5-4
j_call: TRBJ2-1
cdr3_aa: CASSLLPSGRGFEQFF
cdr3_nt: TGTGCCAGCAGCTTGTTGCCTAGCGGGAGGGGTTTTGAGCAGTTCTTC

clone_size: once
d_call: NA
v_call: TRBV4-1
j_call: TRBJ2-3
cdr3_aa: CASSQERATSTDTQYF
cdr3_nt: TGCGCCAGCAGCCAAGAGAGGGCTACCAGCACAGATACGCAGTATTTT

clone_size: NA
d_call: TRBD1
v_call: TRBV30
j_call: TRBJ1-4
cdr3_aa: CAWSSGQGFEKLFF
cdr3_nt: TGTGCCTGGAGTTCCGGACAGGGTTTCGAAAAACTGTTTTTT

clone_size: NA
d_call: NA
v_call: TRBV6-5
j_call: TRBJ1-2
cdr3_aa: CASSLFLNYGYTF
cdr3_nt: TGTGCCAGCAGCCTTTTTTTGAACTATGGCTACACCTTC

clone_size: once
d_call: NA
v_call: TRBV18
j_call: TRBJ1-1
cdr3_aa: CASSPAQGRANTEAFF
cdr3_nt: TGTGCCAGCTCACCAGCGCAGGGGCGAGCGAACACTGAAGCTTTCTTT

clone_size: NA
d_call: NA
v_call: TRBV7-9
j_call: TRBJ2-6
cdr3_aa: CASSPDGVSGANVLTF
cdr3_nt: TGTGCCAGCAGCCCGGACGGGGTTTCTGGGGCCAACGTCCTGACTTTC

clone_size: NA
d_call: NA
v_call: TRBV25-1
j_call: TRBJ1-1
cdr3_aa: CASSVGHGNTEAFF
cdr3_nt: TGTGCCAGCAGTGTGGGACACGGGAACACTGAAGCTTTCTTT

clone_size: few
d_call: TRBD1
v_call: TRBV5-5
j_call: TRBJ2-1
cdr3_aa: CASSADRGHYNEQFF
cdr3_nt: TGTGCCAGCAGCGCCGACAGGGGGCACTACAATGAGCAGTTCTTC

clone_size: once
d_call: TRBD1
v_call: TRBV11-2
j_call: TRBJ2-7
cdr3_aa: CASSMGQGLYEQYF
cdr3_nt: TGTGCCAGCAGCATGGGACAGGGACTTTACGAGCAGTACTTC

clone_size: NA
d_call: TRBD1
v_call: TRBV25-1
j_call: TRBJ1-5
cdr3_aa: CASSEAGGRQPQHF
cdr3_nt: TGTGCCAGCAGTGAAGCAGGGGGCAGGCAGCCCCAGCATTTT

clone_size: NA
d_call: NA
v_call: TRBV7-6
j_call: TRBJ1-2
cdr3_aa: CASSLEGGRTYGYTF
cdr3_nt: TGTGCCAGCAGCTTAGAGGGGGGGCGCACCTATGGCTACACCTTC

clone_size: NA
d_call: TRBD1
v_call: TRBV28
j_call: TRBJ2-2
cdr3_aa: CASTTTGTGGHTGELFF
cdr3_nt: TGTGCCAGCACTACAACCGGGACAGGGGGCCACACCGGGGAGCTGTTTTTT

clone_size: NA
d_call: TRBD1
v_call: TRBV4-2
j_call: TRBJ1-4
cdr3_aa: CASSQGWGQGEKLFF
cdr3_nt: TGTGCCAGCAGCCAAGGATGGGGACAGGGGGAAAAACTGTTTTTT

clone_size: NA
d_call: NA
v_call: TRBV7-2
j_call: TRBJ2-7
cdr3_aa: CASSLGRGKVYEQYF
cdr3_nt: TGTGCCAGCAGCTTAGGGCGGGGTAAGGTTTACGAGCAGTACTTC

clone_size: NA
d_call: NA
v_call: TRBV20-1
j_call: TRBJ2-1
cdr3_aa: CSATSNEQFF
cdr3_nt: TGCAGTGCAACTAGTAATGAGCAGTTCTTC

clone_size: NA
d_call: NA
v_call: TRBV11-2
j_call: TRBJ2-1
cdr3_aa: CASSSGGHRYNEQFF
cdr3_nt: TGTGCCAGCAGCTCCGGGGGGCATAGATACAATGAGCAGTTCTTC

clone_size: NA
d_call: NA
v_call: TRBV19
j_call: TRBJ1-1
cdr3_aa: CASSIRASGETEAFF
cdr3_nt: TGTGCCAGTAGTATACGGGCGTCCGGGGAGACTGAAGCTTTCTTT

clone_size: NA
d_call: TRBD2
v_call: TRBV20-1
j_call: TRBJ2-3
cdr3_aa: CSASSAGGPRDTQYF
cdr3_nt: TGCAGTGCTAGTTCGGCGGGAGGGCCCAGAGATACGCAGTATTTT

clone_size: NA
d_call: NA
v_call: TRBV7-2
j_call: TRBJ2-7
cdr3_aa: CASSPLTGNPYEQYF
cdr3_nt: TGTGCCAGCAGCCCACTTACAGGGAACCCCTACGAGCAGTACTTC

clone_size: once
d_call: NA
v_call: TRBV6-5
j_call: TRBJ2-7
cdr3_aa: CAGGGSRDEQYF
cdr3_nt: TGTGCCGGTGGTGGATCCAGGGACGAGCAGTACTTC

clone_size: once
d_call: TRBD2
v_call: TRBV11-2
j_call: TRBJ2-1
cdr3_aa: CASSFLDTPGLAGYNEQFF
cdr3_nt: TGTGCCAGCAGCTTTTTAGATACGCCGGGACTAGCGGGGTACAATGAGCAGTTCTTC